The 14 T cell receptor beta chains listed next were all sequenced from one sample in a study of blood T cell repertoires in COVID-19. Clones were sequenced by immunoSEQ multiplex PCR, and TCRdb holds only the in-frame ones, with some missing. The sample comprises roughly 150,000 clones, roughly 83% of which are singletons, and roughly 5.6% rests with the top ten. Sequences were obtained from PBMCs or T cells enriched from blood (not recorded which). All receptors derive from a man aged 65 to 85 who had been exposed to COVID-19.

This rearrangement joins TRBV10-3 to TRBJ1-2, with D perhaps matching TRBD1 (5 bases). CDR3 length: 12 amino acids. The V gene's germline CDR1 is ENHRY and CDR2 SYGVKD. V was cut by 8 bases and J by 5 bases, with 12 bases left in between. The CDR3 DNA reads TGTGCCATCGGCGCAGGGCAGTATGGCTACACCTTC. Residues: CAIGAGQYGYTF.

The chain links TRBV10-3 to TRBJ1-1; D not resolved. Germline V gives CDR1 ENHRY, CDR2 SYGVKD. Between the trimmed V and J ends, which lost 2 bases and 4 bases, there was a span of 8 bases. The CDR3 covers 13 residues. This CDR3 reads CAISEPGGTEAFF. As DNA, the CDR3 is TGTGCCATCAGTGAGCCCGGCGGCACTGAAGCTTTCTTT.

The rearrangement links TRBV6-2 or TRBV6-3 to TRBJ2-7, with D possibly matching TRBD1 (5 bases). This CDR3 is 14 amino acids long. The germline gives CDR1 MNHEY, CDR2 SVGEGT. With 7 bases removed from V and 3 bases from J, the gap between germline ends came to 16 bases. The CDR3 DNA reads TGTGCCAGCACCCCCCCCGGTAGGGGCTACGAGCAGTACTTC. This encodes CASTPPGRGYEQYF.

V gene TRBV28 combines with J gene TRBJ2-7; weak D call: TRBD1 (6 bases). CDR1 MDHEN and CDR2 SYDVKM come from the germline V gene. The V and J ends lost 4 bases and 1 base respectively, with 14 bases between them. The CDR3 runs to 15 residues. The CDR3 DNA sequence: TGTGCCAGCAGTTCATCCGGGACAATTTCCTACGAGCAGTACTTC. Translated: CASSSSGTISYEQYF.

The chain joins TRBV19 to TRBJ1-5; 10 bases map to TRBD1. The CDR3 has 16 residues. After removal of 8 bases from V and 3 bases from J, the junction contained 10 bases not matched to a gene. Germline V gene data show CDR1 as LNHDA and CDR2 as SQIVND (reference sequence). The CDR3 reads CASDHAGTGVNQPQHF. The CDR3 region has the DNA TGTGCCAGTGATCATGCCGGGACAGGGGTCAATCAGCCCCAGCATTTT.

The rearrangement uses TRBV18 and TRBJ1-5; 7 bases are a match to TRBD1. The CDR3 length is 13 residues. Germline trimming cut 5 bases from V and 6 bases from J; bases unmatched to any gene: 4. Germline V gene lookup returns CDR1 KGHSH and CDR2 LQKENI. CDR3: CASSGGGGQPQHF. Here the CDR3 DNA reads TGTGCCAGCTCAGGAGGGGGCGGTCAGCCCCAGCATTTT.

CDR3 sequence reads: CATSRNGGTDTQYF. The CDR3 DNA is TGTGCCACCAGCAGAAACGGGGGCACAGATACGCAGTATTTT. The rearrangement uses TRBV15 and TRBJ2-3; the D gene is possibly TRBD2 (5 bases). This CDR3 contains 14 residues. V lost 2 bases, J lost 1 base, and 7 bases lay in between. The germline gives CDR1 LNHNV, CDR2 YYDKDF (reference sequence).

This clone was seen only a few times. The V call is TRBV5-6, the J call TRBJ1-1; D not resolved. V was shortened by 1 base and J by 7 bases, with 11 bases between the two germline ends. Germline CDR1 SGHDT, CDR2 YYEEEE. The CDR3 has 13 residues. CDR3: CASSLILSGEAFF. The CDR3 coding sequence is TGTGCCAGCAGCTTGATTCTCTCAGGTGAAGCTTTCTTT. The full variable domain, in which reference TRBV5-6 and TRBJ1-1 provide the parts outside the CDR3, is DAGVTQSPTHLIKTRGQQVTLRCSPKSGHDTVSWYQQALGQGPQFIFQYYEEEERQRGNFPDRFSGHQFPNYSSELNVNALLLGDSALYLCASSLILSGEAFFGQGTRLTVV.

This clone was observed a few times. This chain links TRBV7-2 with TRBJ1-2; D is possibly TRBD1 (6 bases). Trimming removed 5 bases from V and 0 bases from J, with 10 bases in between. The CDR3 length is 14 residues. Germline lookup yields CDR1 SGHTA and CDR2 FQGNSA. CDR3 DNA: TGTGCCAGCAGCCCCCGGACAGCTAACTATGGCTACACCTTC. Its protein is CASSPRTANYGYTF.

The chain has TRBV5-1 and TRBJ1-6; 10 bases line up with TRBD1. Unmatched junction bases numbered 14, after V lost 2 bases and J lost 12 bases. The CDR3 spans 17 residues. Germline V gene data show CDR1 as SGHRS and CDR2 as YFSETQ. The CDR3 region has the DNA TGCGCCAGCAGCTTTCGACGCGGGGACAGGGGAAGTGAACCCCTCCACTTT. Protein sequence: CASSFRRGDRGSEPLHF. The variable domain in full, with the rest retrieved from reference TRBV5-1 and TRBJ1-6, is KAGVTQTPRYLIKTRGQQVTLSCSPISGHRSVSWYQQTPGQGLQFLFEYFSETQRNKGNFPGRFSGRQFSNSRSEMNVSTLELGDSALYLCASSFRRGDRGSEPLHFGNGTRLTVT.

The chain combines TRBV28 with TRBJ1-6; D is perhaps TRBD1 (6 bases). V lost 4 bases and J 7 bases, leaving 20 bases between the germline ends. Germline values: CDR1 MDHEN, CDR2 SYDVKM. The CDR3 is 17 amino acids. The CDR3 coding sequence is TGTGCCAGCAGTTCTATAGGGGAGGGGGGGGAGAATTCACCCCTCCACTTT. It translates to CASSSIGEGGENSPLHF.

This chain links TRBV9 with TRBJ2-5; tentative D call: TRBD2 (6 bases). This CDR3 region has 15 residues. In germline, CDR1 is SGDLS, CDR2 YYNGEE. The V and J ends lost 3 bases and 2 bases respectively, with 14 bases between them. The CDR3 sequence is CASSGRGGKQETQYF. The CDR3 bases are TGTGCCAGCAGCGGGAGGGGTGGGAAGCAAGAGACCCAGTACTTC.

This clone has a single count. The V gene is TRBV28, the J gene TRBJ1-2; TRBD1 aligns across 9 bases. J lost 5 bases, V lost 6 bases, and 4 bases had no gene match. The germline gives CDR1 MDHEN, CDR2 SYDVKM. This CDR3 comprises 13 residues. For the CDR3, the DNA is TGTGCCAGCAGCTTGACAGGGGGATATGGCTACACCTTC. This gives the protein CASSLTGGYGYTF.

This chain joins TRBV28 and TRBJ2-1; the D is unclear. Germline V gene data show CDR1 as MDHEN and CDR2 as SYDVKM. The V and J ends lost 4 bases and 5 bases respectively, with 12 bases between them. The CDR3 is 14 residues long. CDR3 DNA: TGTGCCAGCAGTTCCGTCCTACTTAACAATGAGCAGTTCTTC. Protein: CASSSVLLNNEQFF.